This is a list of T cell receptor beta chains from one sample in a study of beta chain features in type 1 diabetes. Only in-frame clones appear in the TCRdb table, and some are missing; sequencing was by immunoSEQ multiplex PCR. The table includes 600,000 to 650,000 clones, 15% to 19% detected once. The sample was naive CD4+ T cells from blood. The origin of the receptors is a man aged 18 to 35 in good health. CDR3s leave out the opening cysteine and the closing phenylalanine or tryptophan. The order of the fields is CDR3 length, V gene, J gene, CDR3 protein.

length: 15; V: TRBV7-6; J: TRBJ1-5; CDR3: ASNSQPGRKVDQPQH
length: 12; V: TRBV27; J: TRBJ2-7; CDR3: ASRQVGGTYEQY
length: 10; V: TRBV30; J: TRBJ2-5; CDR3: AWSVRGETQY
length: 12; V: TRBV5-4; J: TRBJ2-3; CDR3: ASSFQQITDTQY
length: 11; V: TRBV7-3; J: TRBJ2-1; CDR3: ASSPSGKGSQF
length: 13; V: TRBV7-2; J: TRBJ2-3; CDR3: ASSLVGISTDTQY
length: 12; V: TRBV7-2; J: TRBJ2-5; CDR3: ASSSPSGKETQY
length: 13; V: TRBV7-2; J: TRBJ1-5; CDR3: ASSRDRVIVQPQH
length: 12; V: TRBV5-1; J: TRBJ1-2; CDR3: ASSLYGEGYGYT
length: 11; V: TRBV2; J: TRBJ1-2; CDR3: ASSLGPGLGYT
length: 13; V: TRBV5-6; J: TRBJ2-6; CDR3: ASSLGPSGANVLT
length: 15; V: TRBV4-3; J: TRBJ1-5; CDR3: ASSQDLVTGRYQPQH
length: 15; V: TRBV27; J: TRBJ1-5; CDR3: ASSLSKDQGGNQPQH
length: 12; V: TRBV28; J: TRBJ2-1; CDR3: ASSLIGWRSTQF
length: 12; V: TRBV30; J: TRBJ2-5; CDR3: AWSEGGSQETQY
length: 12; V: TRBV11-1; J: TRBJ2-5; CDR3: ASSLNRLQETQY
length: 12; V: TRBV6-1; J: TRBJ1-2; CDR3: ASSGAQAGFSYT
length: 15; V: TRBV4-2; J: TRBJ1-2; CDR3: ASSQDRRDRGHYGYT
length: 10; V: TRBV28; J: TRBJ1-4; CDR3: AGRKTNEKLF
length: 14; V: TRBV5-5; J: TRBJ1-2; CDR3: ASSLFVTGQLYGYT
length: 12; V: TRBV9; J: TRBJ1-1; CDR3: ASSVAGQNTEAF
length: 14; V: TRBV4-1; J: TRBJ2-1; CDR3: ASSQEGVVGGSEQF
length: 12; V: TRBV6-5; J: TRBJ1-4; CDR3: ASSPGQGGEKLF
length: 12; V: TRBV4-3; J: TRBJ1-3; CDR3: ASSQGPGGNTIY
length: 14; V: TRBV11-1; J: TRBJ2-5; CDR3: ASSLTERGARETQY
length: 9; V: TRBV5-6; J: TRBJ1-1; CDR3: ASSLNTEAF
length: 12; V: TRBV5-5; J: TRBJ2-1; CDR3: ASSLVNEVGEQF
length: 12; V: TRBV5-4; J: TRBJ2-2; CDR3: ASSLVSNTGELF
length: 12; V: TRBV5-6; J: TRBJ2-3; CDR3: ASSWGLFTDTQY
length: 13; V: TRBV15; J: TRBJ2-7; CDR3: ATSRTKREGNEQY
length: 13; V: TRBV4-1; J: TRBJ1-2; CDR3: ASSQVPSALGGYT
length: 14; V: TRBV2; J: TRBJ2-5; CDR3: ASSETGQGHQETQY
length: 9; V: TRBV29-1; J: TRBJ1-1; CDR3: SVEQGVEAF
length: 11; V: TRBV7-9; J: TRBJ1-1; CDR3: ASSEGPGTEAF
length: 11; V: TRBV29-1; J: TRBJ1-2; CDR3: SVGTPPNYGYT
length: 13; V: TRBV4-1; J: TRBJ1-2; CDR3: ASSQSGGTNYGYT
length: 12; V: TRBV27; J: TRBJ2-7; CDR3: ASSLGGETYEQY
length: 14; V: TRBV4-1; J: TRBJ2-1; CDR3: ASSQGGLLTYNEQF
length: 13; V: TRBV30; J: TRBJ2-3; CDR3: AWSLSTGIAYTQY
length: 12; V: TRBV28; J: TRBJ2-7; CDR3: ASSLWGGSHEQY
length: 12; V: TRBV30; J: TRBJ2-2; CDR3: ATLFVPFTGELF
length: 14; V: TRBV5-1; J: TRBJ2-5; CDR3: ASSLAGVASRETQY
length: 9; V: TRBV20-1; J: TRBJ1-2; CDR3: SAGWEGGYT
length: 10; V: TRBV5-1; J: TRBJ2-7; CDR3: ASSLQGFEQY
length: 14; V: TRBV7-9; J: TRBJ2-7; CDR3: ASSLMSTLARYEQY
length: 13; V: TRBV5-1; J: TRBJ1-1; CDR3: ASTRAQGARTEAF
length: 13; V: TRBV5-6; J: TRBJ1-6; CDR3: ASSFPFSKNSPLH
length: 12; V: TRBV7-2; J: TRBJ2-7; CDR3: ASSLGSGGRGQY
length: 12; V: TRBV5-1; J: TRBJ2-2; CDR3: ASSRGANTGELF
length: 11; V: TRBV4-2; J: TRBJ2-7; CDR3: ASSQVSSYEQY
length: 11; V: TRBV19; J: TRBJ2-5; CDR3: ASSPTSAETQY
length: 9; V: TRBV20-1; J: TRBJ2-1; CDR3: SARLDNEQF
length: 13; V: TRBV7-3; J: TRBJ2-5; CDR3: ASSSRRLAGETQY
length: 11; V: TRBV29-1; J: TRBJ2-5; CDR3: SVRQVLTETQY
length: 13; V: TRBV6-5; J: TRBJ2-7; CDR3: ASSPNRGRGYEQY